This T cell receptor beta chain was observed in a study of beta chain features in type 1 diabetes. All sorted populations exceeded 95% purity. As every portion of the isolated RNA was reverse transcribed, the sequencing read expressed TCRB transcripts. Here immunoSEQ multiplex PCR was the method, and the copy in TCRdb shows in-frame clones only, minus some. The repertoire holds 500,000 to 650,000 clones, around 12% seen once, with more than 0.1% in the top ten. Remarks on this clone: Its specificity is unknown.

Study-wide findings and caveats: Among all four CD4+ subsets, Type 1 diabetes patients had TCRB CDR3s that were moderately but significantly shorter. A greater similarity of naive, central memory and Treg TCRB repertoires was seen among patients than among healthy donors.

The CDR3 is 13 amino acids. The V gene's germline CDR1 is SNHLY and CDR2 FYNNEI. Trimming removed 8 bases from V and 1 base from J, with 9 bases in between. The receptor's source is a man aged 25 to 40 with type 1 diabetes. The chain links TRBV2 to TRBJ1-5; D unclear. Material: naive CD4+ T cells from blood. CDR3 DNA sequence: TGTGCCAGCGTCTCGGGGAGCAATCAGCCCCAGCATTTT. Protein: CASVSGSNQPQHF.